This record concerns one TCR beta chain sequence. This sample was taken from a study of blood T cell repertoires in COVID-19. The overall study: Collection of acute and convalescent COVID-19 samples took place in the United States, Italy and Spain. From T cells, B-cell-depleted T cells, or PBMCs came the material, which was cDNA or gDNA.

The CDR3 is 16 residues long. Germline V CDR1 and CDR2: KGHSH, LQKENI. Losses at the gene ends were 2 bases for V and 0 bases for J; bases not matched to a gene: 4. Methods used by the authors: Estimates of nucleated cell counts were drawn from the amplification of reference gene primers. The table came from immunoSEQ multiplex PCR; TCRdb's copy has only in-frame clones and leaves some out. V, J and clone size derive from that table, while D and trimming were established from the DNA sequence. The table records 200,000 to 250,000 clones, approximately 80% of them present only once. The V gene is TRBV18, the J gene TRBJ1-5, with 7 bases that match TRBD1. This sequence was found in an elderly woman with acute or convalescent COVID-19. The sequencing sample was made of peripheral blood. Here the CDR3 reads CASSPGTDYSNQPQHF. In DNA form, the CDR3 reads TGTGCCAGCTCACCAGGGACAGACTATAGCAATCAGCCCCAGCATTTT.